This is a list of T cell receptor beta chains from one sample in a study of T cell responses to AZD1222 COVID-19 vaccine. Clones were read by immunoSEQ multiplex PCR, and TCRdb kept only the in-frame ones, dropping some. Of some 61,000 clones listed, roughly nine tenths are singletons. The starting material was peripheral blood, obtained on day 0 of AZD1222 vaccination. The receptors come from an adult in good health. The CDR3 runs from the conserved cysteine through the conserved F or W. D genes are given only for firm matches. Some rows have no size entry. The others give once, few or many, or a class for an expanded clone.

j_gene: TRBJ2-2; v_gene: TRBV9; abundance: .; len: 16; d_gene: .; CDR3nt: TGTGCCAGCAGCGTAGCTGGTGACTCGTTCACCGGGGAGCTGTTTTTT; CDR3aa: CASSVAGDSFTGELFF
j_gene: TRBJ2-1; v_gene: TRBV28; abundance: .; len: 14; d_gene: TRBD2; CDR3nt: TGTGCCAGCAGTTCGGCTAGCGGGAGGAATGAGCAGTTCTTC; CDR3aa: CASSSASGRNEQFF
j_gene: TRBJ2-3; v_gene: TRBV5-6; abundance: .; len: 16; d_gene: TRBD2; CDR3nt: TGTGCCAGCAGCTTGCTAGCGGGGGGTTTCACAGATACGCAGTATTTT; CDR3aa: CASSLLAGGFTDTQYF
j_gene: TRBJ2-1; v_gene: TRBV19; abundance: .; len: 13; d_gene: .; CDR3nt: TGTGCCAGTAGTGAGACAGTTTACAATGAGCAGTTCTTC; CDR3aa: CASSETVYNEQFF
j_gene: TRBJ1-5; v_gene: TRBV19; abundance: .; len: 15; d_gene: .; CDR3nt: TGTGCCAGTAACCCCGGGAGGGGGAGCAATCAGCCCCAGCATTTT; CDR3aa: CASNPGRGSNQPQHF
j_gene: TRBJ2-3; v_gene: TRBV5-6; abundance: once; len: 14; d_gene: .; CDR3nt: TGTGCCAGCAGCTTGGTGAGGACGACAGATACGCAGTATTTT; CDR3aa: CASSLVRTTDTQYF
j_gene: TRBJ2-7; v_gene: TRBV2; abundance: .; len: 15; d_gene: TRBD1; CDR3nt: TGTGCCAGCAGGAGGTACAGGGGGCGATCCTACGAGCAGTACTTC; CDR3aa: CASRRYRGRSYEQYF
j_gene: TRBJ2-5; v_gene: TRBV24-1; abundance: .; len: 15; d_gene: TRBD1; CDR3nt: TGTGCCACGGCTGAAGACAGGGGAGGCTTGGAGACCCAGTACTTC; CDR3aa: CATAEDRGGLETQYF
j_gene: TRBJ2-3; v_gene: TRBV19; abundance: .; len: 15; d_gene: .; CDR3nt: TGTGCCAGTAGTATTGGGCTAGTTGGTGCAGATACGCAGTATTTT; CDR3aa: CASSIGLVGADTQYF
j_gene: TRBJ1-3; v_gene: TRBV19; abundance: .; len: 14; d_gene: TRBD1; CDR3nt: TGTGCCAGTAGGATGGACAGGGGTAGAAACACCATATATTTT; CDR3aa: CASRMDRGRNTIYF
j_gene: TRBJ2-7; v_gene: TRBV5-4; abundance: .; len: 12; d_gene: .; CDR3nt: TGTGCCAGCAGCCCGGGGACCCACGAGCAGTACTTC; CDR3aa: CASSPGTHEQYF
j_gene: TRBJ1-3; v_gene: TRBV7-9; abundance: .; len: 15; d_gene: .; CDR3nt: TGTGCCAGCAGCTTAGGCAGGGTCTCTGGAAACACCATATATTTT; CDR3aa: CASSLGRVSGNTIYF
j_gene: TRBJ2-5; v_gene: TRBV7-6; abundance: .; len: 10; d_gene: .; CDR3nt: TGTGCCAGCAGCTTGGAGACCCAGTACTTC; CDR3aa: CASSLETQYF
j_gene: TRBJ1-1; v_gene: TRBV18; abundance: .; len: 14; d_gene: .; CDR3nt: TGTGCCAGCTCACCTACAGGGTATCACACTGAAGCTTTCTTT; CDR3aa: CASSPTGYHTEAFF
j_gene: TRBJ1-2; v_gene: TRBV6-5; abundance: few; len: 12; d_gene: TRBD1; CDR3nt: TGTGCCAGCAGGGGGGACAGCTATGGCTACACCTTC; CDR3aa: CASRGDSYGYTF
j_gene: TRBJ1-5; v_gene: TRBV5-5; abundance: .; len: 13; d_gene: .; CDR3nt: TGTGCCAGCAGCTCGACAGAGTATCAGCCCCAGCATTTT; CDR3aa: CASSSTEYQPQHF
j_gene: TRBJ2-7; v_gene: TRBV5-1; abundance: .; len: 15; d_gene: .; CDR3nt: TGCGCCAGCAGCCGGGGGGGACAGGGTGCCTACGAGCAGTACTTC; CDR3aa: CASSRGGQGAYEQYF
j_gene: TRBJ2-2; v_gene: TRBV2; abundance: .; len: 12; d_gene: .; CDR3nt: TGTGCCAGCAGTGAACACGCCGGGGAGCTGTTTTTT; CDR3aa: CASSEHAGELFF
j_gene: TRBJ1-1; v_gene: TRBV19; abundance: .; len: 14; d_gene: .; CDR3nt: TGTGCCAGTATCCCCGGCGGAATGAACACTGAAGCTTTCTTT; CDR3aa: CASIPGGMNTEAFF
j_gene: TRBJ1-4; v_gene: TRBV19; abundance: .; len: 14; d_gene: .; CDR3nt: TGTGCCAGTAGTGTTCAGGCGAGCAATGAAAAACTGTTTTTT; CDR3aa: CASSVQASNEKLFF
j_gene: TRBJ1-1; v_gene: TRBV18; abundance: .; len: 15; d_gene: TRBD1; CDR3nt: TGTGCCAGCTCGGGCGGACAGGGAATGAACACTGAAGCTTTCTTT; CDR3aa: CASSGGQGMNTEAFF
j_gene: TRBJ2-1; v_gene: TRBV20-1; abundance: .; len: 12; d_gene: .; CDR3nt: TGCAGTGCTAGTCGAGCAGGGCAGGGGCTGTTCTTC; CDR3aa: CSASRAGQGLFF
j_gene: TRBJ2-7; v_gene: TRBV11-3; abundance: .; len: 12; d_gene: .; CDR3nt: TGTGCCAGCGGGGCCAGTTCCTACGAGCAGTACTTC; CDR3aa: CASGASSYEQYF
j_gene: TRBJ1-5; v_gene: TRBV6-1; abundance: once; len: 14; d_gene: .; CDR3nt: TGTGCCAGCAGTGAAGCATTGACTAATCAGCCCCAGCATTTT; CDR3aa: CASSEALTNQPQHF
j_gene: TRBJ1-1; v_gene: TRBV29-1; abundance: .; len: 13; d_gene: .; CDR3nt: TGCAGCGTTGAAGCCCCCCTAGACACTGAAGCTTTCTTT; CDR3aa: CSVEAPLDTEAFF
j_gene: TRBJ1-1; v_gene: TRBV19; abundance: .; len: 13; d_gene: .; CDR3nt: TGTGCCAGTAGTGAGACTTTGAACACTGAAGCTTTCTTT; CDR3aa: CASSETLNTEAFF
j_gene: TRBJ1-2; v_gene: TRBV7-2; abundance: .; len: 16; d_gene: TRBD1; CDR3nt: TGTGCCAGCAGCCGGACAGGGAACTATGGCGACTATGGCTACACCTTC; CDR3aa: CASSRTGNYGDYGYTF
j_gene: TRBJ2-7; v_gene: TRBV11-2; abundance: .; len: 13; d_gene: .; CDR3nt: TGTGCCAGCAGCCTTTACCTAGGCTACGAGCAGTACTTC; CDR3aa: CASSLYLGYEQYF